This T cell receptor (beta chain) was retrieved from a study of blood T cell repertoires in COVID-19 (dated by TCRdb to 2020 to 2021). The study in broad terms: Collaborator samples came from the United States, Italy and Spain and covered acute and convalescent phases of COVID-19. Sample metadata almost always included a de-identified subject ID, COVID-19 status, age in years and sex. The prospective study material was composed of cDNA or gDNA derived from T cells, B-cell-depleted T cells, or PBMCs. The repertoires were made available in a free public database intended to serve as a resource for research on the immune response to SARS-CoV-2. HLA class I and class II types, where available, came from metadata supplied by the sample provider rather than from assay-based typing. The dataset comprised deeply sampled blood TCRbeta repertoires from subjects exposed to, actively infected with, or recovered from COVID-19. Samples were obtained from the ongoing ImmuneRACE study (first 160 participants) and from 1,000 to 1,500 subjects provided by 6 global collaborators. Study-wide conclusions, independent of this receptor: The amount of clinical and demographic metadata varied by source and participant and was provided uncurated.

This clone was seen only once. This clone's antigen is unknown. Within one base of it there is no much larger clone, and no base qualities were kept. The germline ends are 6 bases apart after V is trimmed by 3 bases and J by 2 bases. The CDR3, cysteine through phenylalanine, is 13 amino acids long. Just CDR3 DNA is preserved here, 39 bases in frame from base 1. CDR1 SGDLS and CDR2 YYNGEE are derived from the germline V gene. TCRbeta CDR3 regions were amplified from genomic DNA using the immunoSEQ Assay, a bias-controlled multiplex PCR. On the study's bioinformatics: Within the assay, amplification of reference gene primers was used to estimate how many nucleated cells each sample contained. Sequence reads were collapsed and filtered to measure the absolute abundance of every unique TCRbeta CDR3 rearrangement. Productive Simpson clonality was computed per sample as the square root of Simpson's diversity index over productive rearrangements. The table comes from immuneACCESS by way of TCRdb, which keeps in-frame sequences with V and J called. Part of the clones is missing from these tables; in studies checked, under half for an unresolved V gene and the rest for unknown reasons. Clonal size and the V and J genes are those of that table, whereas D and trimming came from the DNA. The table for this sample lists approximately 150,000 clones; 65% to 85% of them were counted only once. The top ten constitute about 5.6% of the sample.

Participants in the prospective study were enrolled through a virtual design, were aged roughly 18 to 90 years, and lived in 20 to 30 United States geographic areas. In the prospective study, cohorts were assigned on the basis of participant-reported clinical history obtained from a screening survey and a study questionnaire. For ImmuneRACE Cohort 3, a participant was defined as recovered based on two consecutive negative NP/OP PCR tests, clearance by a healthcare professional, or resolution of symptoms. Mobile phlebotomists in the prospective study collected whole blood, serum and a nasopharyngeal or oropharyngeal swab from every participant. Additional blood draws and questionnaires over an approximately 2-month period could optionally be provided by prospective study participants. Prospective study blood samples were shipped either frozen or at room temperature before DNA extraction.

The rearranged segments are TRBV9 and TRBJ2-1; TRBD2 is possibly the D segment (5 matching bases). The sequenced sample was PBMCs or T cells enriched from blood (not recorded which). The source of this sequence is a man between 40 and 49 years old who had recovered from COVID-19. The DNA is as follows: TGTGCCAGCAGCGACGGGACCTACAATGAGCAGTTCTTC. It codes for CASSDGTYNEQFF. When the CDR3 is completed using the reference TRBV9 and TRBJ2-1 genes on either side, the full variable domain is DSGVTQTPKHLITATGQRVTLRCSPRSGDLSVYWYQQSLDQGLQFLIQYYNGEERAKGNILERFSAQQFPDLHSELNLSSLELGDSALYFCASSDGTYNEQFFGPGTRLTVL.